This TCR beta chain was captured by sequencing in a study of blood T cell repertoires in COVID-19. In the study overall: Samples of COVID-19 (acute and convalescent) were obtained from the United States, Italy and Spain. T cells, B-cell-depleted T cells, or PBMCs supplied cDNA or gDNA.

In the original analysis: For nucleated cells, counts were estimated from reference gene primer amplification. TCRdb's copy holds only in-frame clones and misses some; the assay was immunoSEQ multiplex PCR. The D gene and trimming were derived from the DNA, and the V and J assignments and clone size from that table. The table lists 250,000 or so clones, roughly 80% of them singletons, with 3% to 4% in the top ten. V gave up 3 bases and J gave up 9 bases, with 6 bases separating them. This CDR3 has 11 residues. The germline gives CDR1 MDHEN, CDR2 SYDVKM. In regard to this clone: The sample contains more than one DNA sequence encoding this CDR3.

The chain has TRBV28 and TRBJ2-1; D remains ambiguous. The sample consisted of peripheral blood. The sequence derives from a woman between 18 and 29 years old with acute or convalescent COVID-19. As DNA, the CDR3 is TGTGCCAGCAGTTTGAGGAGTGAGCAGTTCTTC. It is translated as CASSLRSEQFF.